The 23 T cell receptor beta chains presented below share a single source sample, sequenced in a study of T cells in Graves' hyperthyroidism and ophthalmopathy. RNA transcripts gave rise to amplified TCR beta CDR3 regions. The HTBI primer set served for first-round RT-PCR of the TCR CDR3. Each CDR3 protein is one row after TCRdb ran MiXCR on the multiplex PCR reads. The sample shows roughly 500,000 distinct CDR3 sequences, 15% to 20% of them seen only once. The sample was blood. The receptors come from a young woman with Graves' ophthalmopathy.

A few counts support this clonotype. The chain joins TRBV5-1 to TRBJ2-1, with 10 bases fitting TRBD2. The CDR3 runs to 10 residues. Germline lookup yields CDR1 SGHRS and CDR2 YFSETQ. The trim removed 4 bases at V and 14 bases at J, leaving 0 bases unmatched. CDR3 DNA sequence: TGCGCCAGCAGCCTAGCGGGAGAGTTCTTC. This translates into CASSLAGEFF.

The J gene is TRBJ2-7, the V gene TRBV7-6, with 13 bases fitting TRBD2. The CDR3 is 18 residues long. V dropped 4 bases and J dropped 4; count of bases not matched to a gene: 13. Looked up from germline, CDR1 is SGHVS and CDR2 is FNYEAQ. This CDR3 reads CASSSQPPRLAGGYEQYF. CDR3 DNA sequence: TGTGCCAGCAGCTCGCAACCTCCCAGACTAGCGGGAGGTTACGAGCAGTACTTC.

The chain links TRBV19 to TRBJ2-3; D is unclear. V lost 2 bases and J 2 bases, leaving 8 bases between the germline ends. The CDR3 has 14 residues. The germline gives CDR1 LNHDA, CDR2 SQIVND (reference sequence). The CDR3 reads CASSILENTDTQYF. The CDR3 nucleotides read TGTGCCAGTAGTATACTCGAGAACACAGATACGCAGTATTTT.

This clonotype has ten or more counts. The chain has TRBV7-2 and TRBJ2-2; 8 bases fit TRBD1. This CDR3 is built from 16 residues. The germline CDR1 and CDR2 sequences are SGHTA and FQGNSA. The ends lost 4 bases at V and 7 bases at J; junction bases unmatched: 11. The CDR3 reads CASSYRTGLSYGELFF. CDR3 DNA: TGTGCCAGCAGCTACCGGACAGGGCTTAGTTACGGGGAGCTGTTTTTT.

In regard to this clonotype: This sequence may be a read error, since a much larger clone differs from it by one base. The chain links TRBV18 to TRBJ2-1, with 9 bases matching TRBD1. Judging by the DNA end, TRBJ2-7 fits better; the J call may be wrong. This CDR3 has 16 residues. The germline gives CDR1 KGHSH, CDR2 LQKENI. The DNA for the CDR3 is TGTGCCAGCTCACTACGGGACAGGGTCCAATACAATGAGCAGTACTTC. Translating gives CASSLRDRVQYNEQYF.

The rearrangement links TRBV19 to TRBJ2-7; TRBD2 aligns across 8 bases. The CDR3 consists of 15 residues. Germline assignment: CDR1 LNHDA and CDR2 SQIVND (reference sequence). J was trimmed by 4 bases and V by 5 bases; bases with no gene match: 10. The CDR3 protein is CASSPQAGDTYEQYF. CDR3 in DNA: TGTGCCAGTAGTCCCCAAGCGGGAGATACGTACGAGCAGTACTTC.

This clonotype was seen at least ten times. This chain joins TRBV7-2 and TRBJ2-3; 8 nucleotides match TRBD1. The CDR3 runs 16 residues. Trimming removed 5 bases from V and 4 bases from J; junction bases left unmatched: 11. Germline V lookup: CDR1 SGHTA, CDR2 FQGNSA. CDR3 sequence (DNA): TGTGCCAGCAGCGCCAGGACAGGGCGAATCGCAGATACGCAGTATTTT. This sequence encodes CASSARTGRIADTQYF.

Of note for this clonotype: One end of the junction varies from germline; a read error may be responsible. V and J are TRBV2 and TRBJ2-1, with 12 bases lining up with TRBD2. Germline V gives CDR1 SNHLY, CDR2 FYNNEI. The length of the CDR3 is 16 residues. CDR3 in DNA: TGTGCCAGCAGTCTCCGGACTAGCGGGGCGTCCGATGAGCAGTCCTTC. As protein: CASSLRTSGASDEQSF.

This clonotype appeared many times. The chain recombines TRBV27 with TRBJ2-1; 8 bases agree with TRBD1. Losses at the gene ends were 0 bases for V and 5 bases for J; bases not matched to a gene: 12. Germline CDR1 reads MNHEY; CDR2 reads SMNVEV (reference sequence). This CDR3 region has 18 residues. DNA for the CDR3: TGTGCCAGCAGTTTATCAGTACGATTTCAGGGGGCAAACAATGAGCAGTTCTTC. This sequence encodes CASSLSVRFQGANNEQFF.

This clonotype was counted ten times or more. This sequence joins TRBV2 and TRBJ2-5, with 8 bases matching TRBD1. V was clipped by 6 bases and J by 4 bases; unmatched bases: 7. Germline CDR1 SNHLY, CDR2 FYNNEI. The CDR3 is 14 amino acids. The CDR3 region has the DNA TGTGCCAGCAGACTAGGACAGGGTGGAGAGACCCAGTACTTC. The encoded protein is CASRLGQGGETQYF.

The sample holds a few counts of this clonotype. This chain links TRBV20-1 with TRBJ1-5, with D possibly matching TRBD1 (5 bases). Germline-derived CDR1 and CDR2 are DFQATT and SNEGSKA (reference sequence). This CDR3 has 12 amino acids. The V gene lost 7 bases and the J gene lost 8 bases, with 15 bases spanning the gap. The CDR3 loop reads CSVLRGGEPQHF. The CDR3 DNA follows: TGCAGTGTCCTTCGTGGGGGAGAGCCCCAGCATTTT.

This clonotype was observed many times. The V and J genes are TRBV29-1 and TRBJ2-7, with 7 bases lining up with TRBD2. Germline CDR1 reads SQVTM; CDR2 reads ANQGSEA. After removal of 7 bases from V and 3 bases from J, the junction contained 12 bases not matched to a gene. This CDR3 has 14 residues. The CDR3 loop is CSAGGTDTNYEQYF. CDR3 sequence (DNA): TGCAGCGCCGGGGGGACCGATACAAACTACGAGCAGTACTTC.

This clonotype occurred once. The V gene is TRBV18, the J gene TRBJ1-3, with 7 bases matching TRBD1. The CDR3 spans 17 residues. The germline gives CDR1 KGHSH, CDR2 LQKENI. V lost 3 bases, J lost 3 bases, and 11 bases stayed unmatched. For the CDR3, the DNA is TGTGCCAGCTCACCGGCGCCAGGGGGGAAGAATGGAAACACCATATATTTT. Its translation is CASSPAPGGKNGNTIYF. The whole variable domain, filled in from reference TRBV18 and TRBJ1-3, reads NAGVMQNPRHLVRRRGQEARLRCSPMKGHSHVYWYRQLPEEGLKFMVYLQKENIIDESGMPKERFSAEFPKEGPSILRIQQVVRGDSAAYFCASSPAPGGKNGNTIYFGEGSWLTVV.

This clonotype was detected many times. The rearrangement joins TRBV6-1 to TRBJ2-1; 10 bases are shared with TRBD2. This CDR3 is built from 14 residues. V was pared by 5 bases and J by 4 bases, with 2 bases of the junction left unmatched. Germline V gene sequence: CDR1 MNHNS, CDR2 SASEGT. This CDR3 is CASSRTSGYNEQFF. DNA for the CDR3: TGTGCCAGCAGTAGGACTAGCGGTTACAATGAGCAGTTCTTC.

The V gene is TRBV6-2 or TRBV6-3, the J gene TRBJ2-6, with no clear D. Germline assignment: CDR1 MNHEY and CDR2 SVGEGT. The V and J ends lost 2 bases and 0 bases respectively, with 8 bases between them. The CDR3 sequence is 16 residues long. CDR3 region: CASSYSETSGANVLTF. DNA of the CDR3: TGTGCCAGCAGTTACAGCGAAACCTCTGGGGCCAACGTCCTGACTTTC.

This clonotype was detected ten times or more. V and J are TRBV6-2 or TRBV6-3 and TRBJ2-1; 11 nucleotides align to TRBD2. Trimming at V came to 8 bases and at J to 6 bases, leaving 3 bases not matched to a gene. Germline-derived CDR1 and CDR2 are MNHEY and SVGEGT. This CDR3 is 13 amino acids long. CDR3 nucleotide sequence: TGTGCCAGCTACGGGACTAGCGGCAATGAGCAGTTCTTC. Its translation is CASYGTSGNEQFF.

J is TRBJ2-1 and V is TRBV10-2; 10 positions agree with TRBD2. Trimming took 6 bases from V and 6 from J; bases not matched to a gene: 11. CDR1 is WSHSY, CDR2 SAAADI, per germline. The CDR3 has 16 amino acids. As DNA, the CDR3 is TGCGCCAGCAGAAGACCTAGCGGGAGTTTGGGCAATGAGCAGTTCTTC. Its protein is CASRRPSGSLGNEQFF.

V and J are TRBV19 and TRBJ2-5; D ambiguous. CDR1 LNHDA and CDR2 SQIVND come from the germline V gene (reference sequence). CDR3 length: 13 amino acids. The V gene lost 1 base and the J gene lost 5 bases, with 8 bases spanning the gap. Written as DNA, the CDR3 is TGTGCCAGTAGTATAGGGTCGTTTGAGACCCAGTACTTC. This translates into CASSIGSFETQYF.

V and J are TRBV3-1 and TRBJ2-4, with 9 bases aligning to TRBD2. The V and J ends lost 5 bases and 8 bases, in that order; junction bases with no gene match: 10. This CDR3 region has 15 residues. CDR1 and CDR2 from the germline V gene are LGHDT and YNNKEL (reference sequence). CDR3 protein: CASSTSAGGRDIQYF. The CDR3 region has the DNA TGTGCCAGCAGCACGTCGGCGGGAGGGAGAGACATTCAGTACTTC.

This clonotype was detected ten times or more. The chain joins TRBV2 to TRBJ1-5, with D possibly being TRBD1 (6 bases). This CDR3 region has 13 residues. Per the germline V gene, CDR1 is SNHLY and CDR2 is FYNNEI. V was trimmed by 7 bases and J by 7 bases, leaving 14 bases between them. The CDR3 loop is CASKVGGAQPQHF. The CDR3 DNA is TGTGCCAGCAAGGTTGGGGGGGCCCAGCCCCAGCATTTT.

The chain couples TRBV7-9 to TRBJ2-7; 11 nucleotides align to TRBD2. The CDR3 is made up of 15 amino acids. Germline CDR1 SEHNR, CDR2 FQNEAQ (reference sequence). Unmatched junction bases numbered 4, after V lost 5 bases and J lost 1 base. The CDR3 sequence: CASSHTSGSSYEQYF. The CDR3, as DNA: TGTGCCAGCAGCCATACTAGCGGGAGTTCCTACGAGCAGTACTTC. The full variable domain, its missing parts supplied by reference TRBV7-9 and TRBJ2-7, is DTGVSQNPRHKITKRGQNVTFRCDPISEHNRLYWYRQTLGQGPEFLTYFQNEAQLEKSRLLSDRFSAERPKGSFSTLEIQRTEQGDSAMYLCASSHTSGSSYEQYFGPGTRLTVT.

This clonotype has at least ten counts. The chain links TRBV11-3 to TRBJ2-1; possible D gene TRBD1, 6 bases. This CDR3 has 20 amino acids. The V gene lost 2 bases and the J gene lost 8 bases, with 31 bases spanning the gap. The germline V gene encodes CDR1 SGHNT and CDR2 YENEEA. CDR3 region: CASSLRGLATSGTQNDEQFF. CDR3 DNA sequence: TGTGCCAGCAGCTTAAGGGGCCTAGCAACCTCCGGGACACAGAACGATGAGCAGTTCTTC.

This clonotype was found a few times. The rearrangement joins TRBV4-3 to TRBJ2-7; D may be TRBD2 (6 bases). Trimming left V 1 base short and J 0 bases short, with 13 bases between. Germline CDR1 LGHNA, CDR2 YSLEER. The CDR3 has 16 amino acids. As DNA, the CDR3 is TGCGCCAGCAGCCAAGGCGGGGCGGGCCGCTCCTACGAGCAGTACTTC. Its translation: CASSQGGAGRSYEQYF.